This T cell receptor (beta chain) was recovered during a study of cytomegalovirus exposure and HLA in healthy donors. From germline, CDR1 is SGDLS and CDR2 YYNGEE. The CDR3 is 14 amino acids. Trimming at V came to 4 bases and at J to 2 bases, leaving 4 bases not matched to a gene. A multiplex PCR was run with 60 Vbeta primers and 13 Jbeta primers. Assay: immunoSEQ multiplex PCR; the TCRdb copy retains only in-frame clones and omits some. The data hold around 150,000 clones, with 77% observed a single time. Source material: PBMCs. The chain links TRBV9 to TRBJ2-5; 8 bases map to TRBD1. This sequence was found in a male donor in good health and CMV-seropositive. CDR3 DNA: TGTGCCAGCAGCCCGCAGGGGGCACAAGAGACCCAGTACTTC. This gives the protein CASSPQGAQETQYF.